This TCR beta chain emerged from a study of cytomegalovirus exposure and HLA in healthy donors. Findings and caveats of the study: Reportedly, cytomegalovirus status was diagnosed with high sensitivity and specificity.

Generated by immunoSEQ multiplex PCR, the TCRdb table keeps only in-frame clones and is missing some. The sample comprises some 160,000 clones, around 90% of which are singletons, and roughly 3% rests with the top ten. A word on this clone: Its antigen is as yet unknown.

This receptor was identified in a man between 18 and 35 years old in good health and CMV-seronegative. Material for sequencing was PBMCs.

CDR3 loop: CASSFVRGRGVGETQYF. CDR3 coding DNA: TGTGCCAGCAGTTTTGTGCGAGGCAGGGGTGTAGGGGAGACCCAGTACTTC. The chain joins TRBV28 to TRBJ2-5; D may be TRBD1 (6 bases). The CDR3 contains 17 residues. With 3 bases removed from V and 5 bases from J, the gap between germline ends came to 22 bases. Germline V gene lookup returns CDR1 MDHEN and CDR2 SYDVKM.